This passage covers 23 T cell receptor beta chains from one sample sequenced in a study of regulatory T cells in long-lasting Graves disease. In building TCR beta libraries, iRepertoire HTBI primers were used together with Arm-PCR of CDR3 regions. MiXCR, applied by TCRdb to the multiplex PCR reads, yields one record per CDR3 protein. The sample yields approximately 400,000 distinct CDR3 sequences, less than 25% seen once. Specified time point: persistent/refractory GD, antithyroid drugs over 5 years with positive TRAb. TCR sequences were obtained from RNA taken from PBMCs. Material: peripheral blood mononuclear cells (PBMCs), obtained when the disease was refractory, from a patient treated with antithyroid drugs. The receptors here all came from a female donor with Graves disease.

This clonotype was seen a few times. This chain connects TRBV19 to TRBJ2-7, with D possibly called TRBD1 or TRBD2 (5 bases each). Germline V gene lookup returns CDR1 LNHDA and CDR2 SQIVND (reference sequence). V was shortened by 6 bases and J by 6 bases, with 12 bases between the two germline ends. CDR3 length: 12 amino acids. Written as DNA, the CDR3 is TGTGCCAGTAGGGGACCAACCAGCGAGCAGTACTTC. It translates to CASRGPTSEQYF.

This clonotype was counted between two and nine times. The rearrangement uses TRBV2 and TRBJ2-2; 11 bases align to TRBD2. J gave up 6 bases and V 6 bases, and 6 bases lay outside the gene matches. CDR3 length equals 15 residues. CDR1 is SNHLY and CDR2 is FYNNEI in the germline V gene. In nucleotides, the CDR3 is TGTGCCAGCAGAACTCTAGCGGGGGGAGCCGGGGAGCTGTTTTTT. Its translation is CASRTLAGGAGELFF.

The rearrangement joins TRBV15 to TRBJ1-6, with D unclear. The V end was cut by 0 bases, the J end by 5 bases, with 8 bases between. The CDR3 extends over 15 amino acids. Germline V gene lookup returns CDR1 LNHNV and CDR2 YYDKDF (reference sequence). The CDR3 loop is CATSRDKPHNSPLHF. The CDR3, as DNA: TGTGCCACCAGCAGAGATAAGCCGCATAATTCACCCCTCCACTTT.

This clonotype was detected a few times. The CDR3 sequence: CSVAPAAEAFF. The CDR3 nucleotides read TGCAGCGTTGCCCCAGCTGCTGAAGCTTTCTTT. The chain recombines TRBV29-1 with TRBJ1-1; unclear D gene. Per germline, CDR1 SQVTM and CDR2 ANQGSEA. The V and J ends lost 4 bases and 6 bases respectively, with 9 bases between them. This CDR3 has 11 residues. Supplemented by reference TRBV29-1 and TRBJ1-1, the full variable domain reads SAVISQKPSRDICQRGTSLTIQCQVDSQVTMMFWYRQQPGQSLTLIATANQGSEATYESGFVIDKFPISRPNLTFSTLTVSNMSPEDSSIYLCSVAPAAEAFFGQGTRLTVV.

This clonotype appeared many times. A junction end diverges from the germline sequence, so it may reflect a read error. The CDR3 DNA reads TGTGCCGGGAGGATCGGGGAGACCCAGTACTTC. Amino acid sequence: CAGRIGETQYF. This chain joins TRBV30 and TRBJ2-5, with a weak D call TRBD2 (6 bases). CDR1 and CDR2 (germline): GTSNPN, SVGIG (reference sequence). The CDR3 runs to 11 residues.

This rearrangement joins TRBV20-1 to TRBJ2-7; D call uncertain. From germline, CDR1 is DFQATT and CDR2 SNEGSKA (reference sequence). The CDR3 extends over 12 amino acids. The V end was cut by 4 bases, the J end by 3 bases, with 10 bases between. This CDR3 is CSATTDNYEQYF. CDR3 sequence (DNA): TGCAGTGCTACGACCGATAACTACGAGCAGTACTTC.

V and J are TRBV18 and TRBJ1-2; TRBD1 aligns across 7 bases. This CDR3 spans 14 amino acids. CDR1 and CDR2 (germline): KGHSH, LQKENI. V shed 2 bases and J 7 bases; nucleotides not matched to a gene: 7. The CDR3 protein is CASSPTRDSSGYTF. As DNA, the CDR3 is TGTGCCAGCTCACCAACTCGGGACAGCAGTGGCTACACCTTC.

This clonotype has a count of ten or more. V gene TRBV2 combines with J gene TRBJ2-7, with 9 nucleotides matching TRBD1. The CDR3 loop spans 12 amino acids. V shed 8 bases and J 6 bases; nucleotides not matched to a gene: 5. Germline CDR1 SNHLY, CDR2 FYNNEI. This CDR3 reads CASGTGRSEQYF. The CDR3 DNA sequence: TGTGCCAGCGGGACAGGGAGATCCGAGCAGTACTTC.

CDR3 loop: CAWSLGSQADTQYF. Here the CDR3 DNA reads TGTGCCTGGAGTCTCGGGAGCCAGGCAGATACGCAGTATTTT. This chain links TRBV30 with TRBJ2-3, with D maybe TRBD2 (6 bases). CDR3 length: 14 amino acids. Germline CDR1 GTSNPN, CDR2 SVGIG (reference sequence). Trimming took off 2 bases at V and 4 bases at J, with 13 bases between the two ends.

J is TRBJ2-5 and V is TRBV12-3 or TRBV12-4, with D perhaps matching TRBD1 (6 bases). This CDR3 has 16 residues. The V gene lost 5 bases and the J gene lost 5 bases, with 21 bases spanning the gap. This CDR3 is CASSPPLGGVGETQYF. CDR3 nucleotide sequence: TGTGCCAGCAGTCCCCCCCTAGGGGGAGTGGGGGAGACCCAGTACTTC.

Only a few counts were recorded for this clonotype. The rearrangement joins TRBV7-9 to TRBJ2-7, with 8 nucleotides matching TRBD1. The CDR3 spans 15 residues. Germline V lookup: CDR1 SEHNR, CDR2 FQNEAQ (reference sequence). V was pared by 5 bases and J by 3 bases, with 9 bases of the junction left unmatched. The CDR3 bases are TGTGCCAGCAGCACCCACCGGACAGGGAACTACGAGCAGTACTTC. It translates to CASSTHRTGNYEQYF.

V is TRBV10-3 and J is TRBJ2-3; D remains unclear. Germline V gene lookup returns CDR1 ENHRY and CDR2 SYGVKD. The CDR3 totals 14 residues. The germline V and J ends were trimmed by 8 bases and 2 bases, with 14 bases remaining between them. The CDR3 bases are TGTGCCATCTCGGGTGCGGCTATCACAGATACGCAGTATTTT. Protein product: CAISGAAITDTQYF.

This clonotype was counted at least ten times. The chain has TRBV6-2 or TRBV6-3 and TRBJ2-7; 11 nucleotides agree with TRBD2. The junction had 8 bases not matched to a gene; V was cut back by 6 bases and J by 4 bases. Germline loops: CDR1 MNHEY, CDR2 SVGEGT. This CDR3 region has 15 residues. Here the CDR3 DNA reads TGTGCCAGCAGACTCACTAGCGGGAGACGGTACGAGCAGTACTTC. This sequence encodes CASRLTSGRRYEQYF.

In its sample, this clonotype was seen many times. The chain is built from TRBV20-1 and TRBJ1-5; TRBD1 agrees at 7 bases. Trimming cost V 5 bases and J 2 bases; bases outside gene matches: 6. The V gene's germline CDR1 is DFQATT and CDR2 SNEGSKA (reference sequence). The CDR3 covers 14 residues. The DNA for the CDR3 is TGCAGTGCTCAGACAGGGTCGGGCAATCAGCCCCAGCATTTT. This encodes CSAQTGSGNQPQHF.

The chain carries TRBV7-9 and TRBJ2-7, with 9 bases identical to TRBD2. Trimming at V came to 5 bases and at J to 2 bases, leaving 10 bases not matched to a gene. The germline gives CDR1 SEHNR, CDR2 FQNEAQ (reference sequence). This CDR3 has 16 amino acids. CDR3 residues: CASSTRTLAGPYEQYF. The DNA for the CDR3 is TGTGCCAGCAGCACTAGGACACTAGCGGGTCCCTACGAGCAGTACTTC. Filled out from reference TRBV7-9 and TRBJ2-7, the complete variable domain reads DTGVSQNPRHKITKRGQNVTFRCDPISEHNRLYWYRQTLGQGPEFLTYFQNEAQLEKSRLLSDRFSAERPKGSFSTLEIQRTEQGDSAMYLCASSTRTLAGPYEQYFGPGTRLTVT.

This clonotype occurred many times. CDR3 coding DNA: TGTGCCAGCACAAAAGAGTACAGGGCCGGGGCCAACGTCCTGACTTTC. Residues: CASTKEYRAGANVLTF. The chain recombines TRBV6-1 with TRBJ2-6; D may be TRBD1 (6 bases). Per germline, CDR1 MNHNS and CDR2 SASEGT. Trimming pared 7 bases from V and 4 bases from J, leaving 17 bases between. CDR3 length: 16 amino acids.

The V call is TRBV7-9, the J call TRBJ1-2, with 7 bases aligning to TRBD1. The V gene's germline CDR1 is SEHNR and CDR2 FQNEAQ (reference sequence). The CDR3 length is 15 residues. With V trimmed by 4 bases and J by 1 base, 6 bases remained unmatched. This CDR3 reads CASSYGTADNYGYTF. CDR3 nucleotide sequence: TGTGCCAGCAGCTACGGGACAGCCGATAACTATGGCTACACCTTC.

On this clonotype itself: The CDR3 ends on some other residue instead of the conserved phenylalanine or tryptophan, so this is likely a read error. This sequence joins TRBV19 and TRBJ2-1; 8 nucleotides line up with TRBD2. The germline V gene encodes CDR1 LNHDA and CDR2 SQIVND (reference sequence). The CDR3 covers 16 residues. The trim removed 3 bases at V and 5 bases at J, leaving 9 bases unmatched. The CDR3 protein is CASSIPPGLGNNEQFL. DNA of the CDR3: TGTGCCAGTAGTATTCCACCGGGACTAGGAAACAATGAGCAGTTCCTC.

There are many counts of this clonotype. The chain recombines TRBV28 with TRBJ1-6, with TRBD1 identical over 8 bases. The CDR3 runs 14 residues. The germline CDR1 and CDR2 sequences are MDHEN and SYDVKM. Unmatched junction bases numbered 8, after V lost 6 bases and J lost 10 bases. The CDR3 sequence: CASSLTGDGSPLHF. The CDR3, as DNA: TGTGCCAGCAGCCTGACAGGGGATGGGTCACCCCTCCACTTT.

The chain joins TRBV6-8 to TRBJ2-1; 8 bases align to TRBD1. The V gene's germline CDR1 is MNHGY and CDR2 SAAAGT. This CDR3 is built from 15 residues. The ends lost 5 bases at V and 3 bases at J; junction bases unmatched: 6. DNA for the CDR3: TGTGCCAGCAGTGGTGACAGGGGCCGCTACAATGAGCAGTTCTTC. As protein: CASSGDRGRYNEQFF.

The chain employs TRBV7-2 and TRBJ1-3; D possibly corresponds to TRBD1 (5 bases). Deletions cut 2 bases from V and 0 bases from J, with 11 bases between. CDR1 and CDR2 from the germline V gene are SGHTA and FQGNSA. The CDR3 is 16 residues long. The CDR3 loop is CASSLMQGDSGNTIYF. The CDR3 DNA reads TGTGCCAGCAGCTTAATGCAGGGAGACTCTGGAAACACCATATATTTT.

Only a few counts were recorded for this clonotype. Relative to the germline gene, one junction end is altered; a read error may explain this. The rearrangement links TRBV20-1 to TRBJ1-2, with D unresolved. CDR3 length equals 12 residues. The germline V gene encodes CDR1 DFQATT and CDR2 SNEGSKA (reference sequence). Here the CDR3 reads CSARGLAYGYTF. The CDR3 bases are TGCAGTGCCAGAGGACTGGCCTATGGCTACACCTTC.

This clonotype came up many times. This rearrangement joins TRBV11-2 to TRBJ1-2, with D possibly being TRBD1 (5 bases). Germline CDR1 SGHAT, CDR2 FQNNGV. The V end lost 4 bases, the J end lost 8 bases, and 17 bases lay between the germline ends. There are 14 residues in the CDR3. The CDR3 DNA reads as TGTGCCAGCAGCTCCTTAAGGGGAAGGGAGGGCTACACCTTC. The encoded protein is CASSSLRGREGYTF.